This passage covers 19 T cell receptor beta chains from one sample sequenced in a study of response to subunit inactivated influenza vaccine. From the RT-PCR reads, TCRdb called clonotypes with MiXCR, one entry per CDR3 protein. The profile shows hundreds of thousands of distinct CDR3 sequences, around 20% of them singletons. The sample here was PBMCs from blood, taken around 5 days after vaccination. All receptors derive from a man aged 50-60 years who received an inactivated influenza vaccine.

In this sample, this clonotype turned up many times. The CDR3 here is CASSVWGTNEAFF. Here the CDR3 DNA reads TGTGCCAGCAGTGTCTGGGGGACTAATGAAGCTTTCTTT. V usage is TRBV2 and J usage is TRBJ1-1; tentative D call: TRBD1 (5 bases). Germline V gene lookup returns CDR1 SNHLY and CDR2 FYNNEI. The CDR3 runs to 13 residues. With 4 bases removed from V and 7 bases from J, the gap between germline ends came to 13 bases.

This clonotype has a handful of counts. The genes are TRBV4-2 and TRBJ2-3; 9 nucleotides agree with TRBD2. Germline assignment: CDR1 LGHNA and CDR2 YNFKEQ. This CDR3 is built from 19 residues. V trimming: 0 bases; J trimming: 0 bases; junction bases outside the gene matches: 10. This CDR3 is CASSQEPSGGFPSTDTQYF. The CDR3 DNA sequence: TGTGCCAGCAGCCAAGAACCCAGCGGGGGGTTTCCTAGCACAGATACGCAGTATTTT.

Only a few counts were recorded for this clonotype. The chain combines TRBV30 with TRBJ1-4; no reliable D call. The CDR3 covers 16 residues. V was clipped by 5 bases and J by 3 bases, with 19 bases between them. Germline V gene data show CDR1 as GTSNPN and CDR2 as SVGIG (reference sequence). For the CDR3, the DNA is TGTGCCTGGTCCGGTGGATCCAGTGGGCCTAATGAAAAACTGTTTTTT. Translated, it gives CAWSGGSSGPNEKLFF.

The table lists this clonotype with a few counts. V gene TRBV5-5 combines with J gene TRBJ2-1; TRBD2 might be the D (6 bases). This CDR3 is built from 17 residues. Per the germline V gene, CDR1 is SGHKS and CDR2 is YYEKEE (reference sequence). V was clipped by 3 bases and J by 2 bases, with 18 bases between them. As DNA, the CDR3 is TGTGCCAGCAGCTCGCGAAGGGGCGGGATGACCTACAATGAGCAGTTCTTC. Translated, it gives CASSSRRGGMTYNEQFF.

V usage is TRBV7-9 and J usage is TRBJ1-2; no clear D. CDR1 is SEHNR, CDR2 FQNEAQ, per germline (reference sequence). The ends were cut back, 0 bases at V and 8 bases at J, with 16 bases in the middle. This CDR3 region has 15 residues. The CDR3 spells CASSLAWSGAGGYTF. CDR3 bases: TGTGCCAGCAGCTTAGCGTGGTCGGGCGCAGGAGGCTACACCTTC.

This clonotype was counted a few times. This sequence joins TRBV20-1 and TRBJ1-1; D remains ambiguous. The CDR3 is 14 residues long. Trimming shortened V by 2 bases and J by 4 bases, and 14 bases separated the two germline ends. The germline V gene encodes CDR1 DFQATT and CDR2 SNEGSKA (reference sequence). This CDR3 reads CSARITGGSTEAFF. CDR3 in DNA: TGCAGTGCTAGAATAACGGGCGGAAGCACTGAAGCTTTCTTT.

This clonotype was seen at least ten times. V gene TRBV4-2 combines with J gene TRBJ2-1; 10 positions match TRBD2. V lost 0 bases and J lost 4; bases outside the gene matches: 6. The CDR3 is 17 amino acids. Germline-derived CDR1 and CDR2 are LGHNA and YNFKEQ. Here the CDR3 reads CASSQDLATSGYNEQFF. CDR3 in DNA: TGTGCCAGCAGCCAAGATTTGGCGACTAGCGGGTACAATGAGCAGTTCTTC.

This clonotype was seen ten or more times. The chain carries TRBV4-2 and TRBJ2-1; 7 positions agree with TRBD1. The CDR3 consists of 17 residues. Germline CDR1 is LGHNA and CDR2 is YNFKEQ. V was clipped by 4 bases and J by 9 bases; unmatched bases: 18. As DNA, the CDR3 is TGTGCCAGCAGCCCCCTCCTAGAGGGGGCTCTGAGAGGTGAGCAGTTCTTC. Translating it yields CASSPLLEGALRGEQFF.

In nucleotides, the CDR3 is TGTGCCAGCAGCTTAGGCGGGAGCGATTTCGAGCAGTACTTC. Translated: CASSLGGSDFEQYF. The V gene is TRBV7-2, the J gene TRBJ2-7; 7 nucleotides match TRBD2. The J segment lost 6 bases and the V segment lost 1 base, leaving 6 bases of the junction unmatched. The CDR3 totals 14 residues. The germline gives CDR1 SGHTA, CDR2 FQGNSA.

The V and J genes are TRBV7-8 and TRBJ2-2; D is possibly TRBD1 or TRBD2 (5 bases each). The CDR3 runs 13 residues. V lost 5 bases and J lost 6, with 10 bases in between. Germline V gene lookup returns CDR1 SGHVS and CDR2 FQNEAQ. CDR3 protein: CASSVVGAGELFF. The CDR3 DNA sequence: TGTGCCAGCAGCGTCGTGGGGGCCGGGGAGCTGTTTTTT. The variable domain in full, completed from reference TRBV7-8 and TRBJ2-2, reads GAGVSQSPRYKVAKRGQDVALRCDPISGHVSLFWYQQALGQGPEFLTYFQNEAQLDKSGLPSDRFFAERPEGSVSTLKIQRTQQEDSAVYLCASSVVGAGELFFGEGSRLTVL.

The chain uses TRBV18 and TRBJ2-3; the D is unclear. The CDR3 loop spans 16 amino acids. The ends were cut back, 0 bases at V and 5 bases at J, with 15 bases in the middle. Germline V gene sequence: CDR1 KGHSH, CDR2 LQKENI. The DNA of the CDR3 is TGTGCCAGCTCACCACCGAAAACTGGACGGATAGATACGCAGTATTTT. Its protein is CASSPPKTGRIDTQYF.

The CDR3 is CSASRQIKNIQYF. The CDR3 bases are TGCAGTGCTAGTCGACAGATAAAAAACATTCAGTACTTC. The chain is built from TRBV20-1 and TRBJ2-4; perhaps TRBD1 as D (5 bases). This CDR3 contains 13 residues. CDR1 and CDR2 (germline): DFQATT, SNEGSKA (reference sequence). V lost 3 bases to trimming and J lost 4 bases, with 10 bases between them.

This clonotype was seen only a few times. This CDR3 reads CASSSWTYNEQFF. DNA of the CDR3: TGTGCCAGCAGTAGCTGGACCTACAATGAGCAGTTCTTC. The genes are TRBV6-1 and TRBJ2-1; D unclear. The CDR3 runs to 13 residues. The germline gives CDR1 MNHNS, CDR2 SASEGT. Trimming left V 5 bases short and J 2 bases short, with 7 bases between.

This clonotype was counted many times. This sequence joins TRBV4-3 and TRBJ2-5; 8 positions agree with TRBD1. V was pared by 0 bases and J by 5 bases, with 5 bases of the junction left unmatched. CDR1 and CDR2 (germline): LGHNA, YSLEER. The CDR3 spans 15 residues. CDR3 nucleotides: TGCGCCAGCAGCCAAGAGACAGGGGATAGGGAGACCCAGTACTTC. Translation: CASSQETGDRETQYF.

The V and J genes are TRBV6-5 and TRBJ2-6; D not resolved. The germline gives CDR1 MNHEY, CDR2 SVGAGI. CDR3 length equals 15 residues. V lost 2 bases, J lost 0 bases, and 5 bases lay in between. The CDR3 DNA reads TGTGCCAGCAGTTACAGCTTCTCTGGGGCCAACGTCCTGACTTTC. Translation gives CASSYSFSGANVLTF.

The chain couples TRBV5-6 to TRBJ2-3; 10 nucleotides agree with TRBD2. With V trimmed by 5 bases and J by 6 bases, 12 bases remained unmatched. CDR1 is SGHDT and CDR2 is YYEEEE in the germline V gene. The CDR3 sequence is 16 residues long. CDR3 sequence (DNA): TGTGCCAGCAGGGGTAGCGGGAGGCCAGGGCTGGATACGCAGTATTTT. Translating gives CASRGSGRPGLDTQYF. Combining the CDR3 with reference TRBV5-6 and TRBJ2-3 gives the whole variable domain DAGVTQSPTHLIKTRGQQVTLRCSPKSGHDTVSWYQQALGQGPQFIFQYYEEEERQRGNFPDRFSGHQFPNYSSELNVNALLLGDSALYLCASRGSGRPGLDTQYFGPGTRLTVL.

The chain combines TRBV7-2 with TRBJ2-1; D possibly matches TRBD1 or TRBD2 (5 bases each). The CDR3 is 14 residues long. The germline V gene encodes CDR1 SGHTA and CDR2 FQGNSA. V was trimmed by 5 bases and J by 4 bases, leaving 12 bases between them. CDR3 DNA sequence: TGTGCCAGCAGCCCAATGGGGGTTTACAATGAGCAGTTCTTC. This translates into CASSPMGVYNEQFF.

On this clonotype: The junction shows a germline mismatch at one end, possibly a read error. This sequence joins TRBV2 and TRBJ2-1, with D possibly being TRBD2 (5 bases). This CDR3 is built from 13 residues. Germline V lookup: CDR1 SNHLY, CDR2 FYNNEI. Written as DNA, the CDR3 is TGTGCCAGCAGCGCCACCACACCCACCTTCGGGATCTTC. This gives the protein CASSATTPTFGIF.

This clonotype was seen ten or more times. V and J are TRBV12-3 or TRBV12-4 and TRBJ1-2; D is perhaps TRBD1 (6 bases). The CDR3 contains 13 residues. V was pared by 4 bases and J by 5 bases, with 11 bases between. CDR3 nucleotides: TGTGCCAGCAGTTCCGGGGGCGGGTATGGCTACACCTTC. Encoded protein: CASSSGGGYGYTF.